This passage covers 30 T cell receptor beta chains from one sample sequenced in a study of pediatric ulcerative colitis. Data came from immunoSEQ multiplex PCR; TCRdb stores just in-frame clones and leaves some out. The repertoire holds roughly 64,000 clones, with 85% to 90% as singletons. The sample comprised blood. The receptors were sampled from a boy younger than 18 with severe ulcerative colitis.

In DNA form, the CDR3 reads TGTGCCTGGAGAGGAAGACTAGCGTTCAATGAGCAGTTCTTC. It yields the protein CAWRGRLAFNEQFF. The rearrangement joins TRBV30 to TRBJ2-1, with 8 bases that match TRBD2. Germline V gives CDR1 GTSNPN, CDR2 SVGIG (reference sequence). Trimming removed 3 bases from V and 6 bases from J; junction bases left unmatched: 7. This CDR3 contains 14 residues.

The chain recombines TRBV7-2 with TRBJ2-3, with D perhaps TRBD2 (5 bases). Trimming pared 3 bases from V and 6 bases from J, leaving 13 bases between. The CDR3 runs to 14 residues. The germline V gene encodes CDR1 SGHTA and CDR2 FQGNSA. CDR3 amino acids: CASSFEGRGDTQYF. The CDR3 bases are TGTGCCAGCAGCTTCGAGGGTCGAGGGGATACGCAGTATTTT.

V is TRBV19 and J is TRBJ1-1; no clear D gene. Trimming pared 3 bases from V and 0 bases from J, leaving 8 bases between. CDR1 is LNHDA, CDR2 SQIVND, per germline (reference sequence). This CDR3 is 14 amino acids long. The CDR3 nucleotides read TGTGCCAGTAGTATCGGGCCCCTGAACACTGAAGCTTTCTTT. It specifies CASSIGPLNTEAFF.

The table lists this clone with a few counts. V is TRBV7-9 and J is TRBJ1-5; D is uncertain. Looked up from germline, CDR1 is SEHNR and CDR2 is FQNEAQ (reference sequence). The CDR3 has 13 residues. Deletions cut 1 base from V and 1 base from J, with 2 bases between. The CDR3 loop reads CASSLESNQPQHF. CDR3 bases: TGTGCCAGCAGCTTAGAAAGCAATCAGCCCCAGCATTTT.

J is TRBJ2-3 and V is TRBV7-3, with 11 bases that match TRBD2. Germline CDR1 is SGHTA and CDR2 is FQGTGA. V was pared by 5 bases and J by 9 bases, with 4 bases of the junction left unmatched. The CDR3 covers 13 residues. For the CDR3, the DNA is TGTGCCAGCAGCGCACTAGCGGGAGAGACGCAGTATTTT. It specifies CASSALAGETQYF.

This clone was seen more than once but under ten times. The V gene is TRBV10-2, the J gene TRBJ2-6; D is unclear. V dropped 2 bases and J dropped 2 bases, with 10 bases sitting between them. The length of the CDR3 is 16 residues. The germline V gene encodes CDR1 WSHSY and CDR2 SAAADI. The CDR3 loop reads CASSEPEPAGANVLTF. The CDR3 DNA sequence: TGCGCCAGCAGTGAGCCTGAACCAGCTGGGGCCAACGTCCTGACTTTC.

This chain joins TRBV6-8 and TRBJ2-7, with 11 bases matching TRBD2. The CDR3 is 21 amino acids. V lost 6 bases, J lost 0 bases, and 22 bases stayed unmatched. The germline CDR1 and CDR2 sequences are MNHGY and SAAAGT. The CDR3 bases are TGTGCCAGCAGCCGAGGACGGCGACTAGCGGGAAGGGACTCCCCCTCCTACGAGCAGTACTTC. Its translation is CASSRGRRLAGRDSPSYEQYF.

The chain combines TRBV7-8 with TRBJ2-7, with D possibly matching TRBD1 (5 bases). CDR1 and CDR2 (germline): SGHVS, FQNEAQ. The CDR3 sequence is 16 residues long. Trimming stripped 5 bases from V and 3 bases from J, with 20 bases between. The CDR3 sequence: CASSPPFGQGYYEQYF. The CDR3 coding sequence is TGTGCCAGCAGCCCCCCGTTTGGGCAGGGATACTACGAGCAGTACTTC.

This clone was seen a few times. The chain links TRBV30 to TRBJ2-3; D remains ambiguous. V shed 3 bases and J shed 2 bases, with 18 bases lying between them. This CDR3 comprises 16 residues. Germline V gives CDR1 GTSNPN, CDR2 SVGIG (reference sequence). The DNA of the CDR3 is TGTGCCTGGAGCCCACTCGACGGATACTCCACAGATACGCAGTATTTT. Translating it yields CAWSPLDGYSTDTQYF. The full variable domain, completed using reference TRBV30 and TRBJ2-3, is SQTIHQWPATLVQPVGSPLSLECTVEGTSNPNLYWYRQAAGRGLQLLFYSVGIGQISSEVPQNLSASRPQDRQFILSSKKLLLSDSGFYLCAWSPLDGYSTDTQYFGPGTRLTVL.

The gene calls are TRBV15 and TRBJ2-7, with D possibly matching TRBD2 (5 bases). The CDR3 sequence is 15 residues long. Germline-derived CDR1 and CDR2 are LNHNV and YYDKDF (reference sequence). Trimming shortened V by 3 bases and J by 0 bases, and 12 bases separated the two germline ends. This chain's CDR3 is CATSRALAASYEQYF. CDR3 DNA sequence: TGTGCCACCAGCAGGGCGCTAGCAGCCTCCTACGAGCAGTACTTC.

The chain carries TRBV29-1 and TRBJ2-1; D is perhaps TRBD2 (6 bases). Germline CDR1 reads SQVTM; CDR2 reads ANQGSEA. The CDR3 has 15 amino acids. V lost 5 bases and J 0 bases, leaving 14 bases between the germline ends. This CDR3 reads CSVRSGQSSYNEQFF. The CDR3 region has the DNA TGCAGCGTTCGTAGCGGTCAGAGCTCCTACAATGAGCAGTTCTTC.

The V and J genes are TRBV5-4 and TRBJ2-3; D not certain. V was cut by 6 bases and J by 0 bases, with 8 bases left in between. This CDR3 is 13 amino acids long. CDR1 and CDR2 from the germline V gene are SGHNT and YYREEE (reference sequence). The chain's CDR3 is CASTTESTDTQYF. The DNA for the CDR3 is TGTGCCAGCACCACAGAAAGCACAGATACGCAGTATTTT. The full variable domain, in which reference TRBV5-4 and TRBJ2-3 provide the parts outside the CDR3, is ETGVTQSPTHLIKTRGQQVTLRCSSQSGHNTVSWYQQALGQGPQFIFQYYREEENGRGNFPPRFSGLQFPNYSSELNVNALELDDSALYLCASTTESTDTQYFGPGTRLTVL.

This chain uses TRBV7-2 with TRBJ2-7; TRBD1 is a possible D gene (8 bases). With 1 base removed from V and 4 bases from J, the gap between germline ends came to 17 bases. This CDR3 contains 16 residues. The germline CDR1 and CDR2 sequences are SGHTA and FQGNSA. The CDR3 region is CASSLGGGQARYEQYF. The CDR3 nucleotides are TGTGCCAGCAGCTTAGGGGGGGGACAGGCCAGATACGAGCAGTACTTC.

This clone was seen only once. The J gene is TRBJ1-1, the V gene TRBV9; 9 nucleotides match TRBD1. Unmatched junction bases numbered 3, after V lost 2 bases and J lost 4 bases. This CDR3 has 14 amino acids. Germline lookup yields CDR1 SGDLS and CDR2 YYNGEE. Written as DNA, the CDR3 is TGTGCCAGCAGCGTCGACAGGGGGGGCACTGAAGCTTTCTTT. This codes for CASSVDRGGTEAFF.

This chain uses TRBV4-1 with TRBJ2-7, with TRBD1 identical over 8 bases. V gave up 0 bases and J gave up 5 bases; unmatched junction bases: 0. The CDR3 runs 13 residues. CDR1 MGHRA and CDR2 YSYEKL come from the germline V gene. The CDR3 bases are TGCGCCAGCAGCCAAGACAGGGGGCACGAGCAGTACTTC. This sequence encodes CASSQDRGHEQYF.

The chain couples TRBV7-8 to TRBJ1-3; TRBD1 agrees at 7 bases. Germline CDR1 SGHVS, CDR2 FQNEAQ. J gave up 0 bases and V 2 bases, and 10 bases lay outside the gene matches. This CDR3 contains 18 residues. CDR3 nucleotide sequence: TGTGCCAGCAGCTTAATGGGGGACAGAATCTTCTCTGGAAACACCATATATTTT. It encodes CASSLMGDRIFSGNTIYF.

This rearrangement joins TRBV11-2 to TRBJ2-3; D is perhaps TRBD2 (5 bases). The germline V gene encodes CDR1 SGHAT and CDR2 FQNNGV. This CDR3 has 15 amino acids. V was clipped by 4 bases and J by 1 base, with 12 bases between them. The CDR3 sequence is CASSSEGSRTDTQYF. The CDR3 bases are TGTGCCAGCAGCTCAGAGGGCTCTCGCACAGATACGCAGTATTTT.

The V and J genes are TRBV30 and TRBJ2-7, with TRBD1 identical over 7 bases. Germline trimming cut 2 bases from V and 0 bases from J; bases unmatched to any gene: 1. Germline V gives CDR1 GTSNPN, CDR2 SVGIG (reference sequence). The CDR3 contains 13 residues. The CDR3 DNA reads as TGTGCCTGGAGTCGGGACAGCTCCTACGAGCAGTACTTC. This codes for CAWSRDSSYEQYF. Drawing the rest from reference TRBV30 and TRBJ2-7, the complete variable domain is SQTIHQWPATLVQPVGSPLSLECTVEGTSNPNLYWYRQAAGRGLQLLFYSVGIGQISSEVPQNLSASRPQDRQFILSSKKLLLSDSGFYLCAWSRDSSYEQYFGPGTRLTVT.

V usage is TRBV13 and J usage is TRBJ2-3; 13 bases are a match to TRBD2. The trim removed 5 bases at V and 1 base at J, leaving 9 bases unmatched. This CDR3 has 18 residues. Germline V CDR1 and CDR2: PRHDT, FYEKMQ (reference sequence). In DNA, the CDR3 is TGTGCCAGCAGCCCGGGACTAGCGGGATTTTGGGGCACAGATACGCAGTATTTT. Protein: CASSPGLAGFWGTDTQYF.

This clone came up a few times. This chain links TRBV28 with TRBJ2-4; 9 bases are a match to TRBD1. There are 14 residues in the CDR3. V dropped 3 bases and J dropped 9; count of bases not matched to a gene: 6. The V gene's germline CDR1 is MDHEN and CDR2 SYDVKM. CDR3 region: CASSLGTGGGIQYF. The CDR3 DNA reads TGTGCCAGCAGTTTGGGCACAGGGGGCGGCATTCAGTACTTC.

This rearrangement joins TRBV11-3 to TRBJ2-1; 11 bases are shared with TRBD2. Losses at the gene ends were 5 bases for V and 7 bases for J; bases not matched to a gene: 10. CDR1 is SGHNT and CDR2 is YENEEA in the germline V gene. This CDR3 contains 16 residues. The CDR3 sequence is CASSELTSGIGNEQFF. CDR3 DNA sequence: TGTGCCAGCAGCGAGTTGACTAGCGGGATTGGGAATGAGCAGTTCTTC.

J is TRBJ2-1 and V is TRBV2; TRBD2 matches at 9 bases. After removal of 8 bases from V and 8 bases from J, the junction contained 13 bases not matched to a gene. The CDR3 consists of 15 residues. Germline CDR1 SNHLY, CDR2 FYNNEI. CDR3 amino acids: CASPMAGGPSDEQFF. DNA of the CDR3: TGTGCCAGCCCCATGGCGGGAGGGCCCAGCGATGAGCAGTTCTTC. Combining the CDR3 with reference TRBV2 and TRBJ2-1 gives the whole variable domain EPEVTQTPSHQVTQMGQEVILRCVPISNHLYFYWYRQILGQKVEFLVSFYNNEISEKSEIFDDQFSVERPDGSNFTLKIRSTKLEDSAMYFCASPMAGGPSDEQFFGPGTRLTVL.

The chain is built from TRBV7-2 and TRBJ2-5; D unclear. The germline V and J ends were trimmed by 2 bases and 5 bases, with 15 bases remaining between them. Per germline, CDR1 SGHTA and CDR2 FQGNSA. The CDR3 is 15 amino acids. This chain's CDR3 is CASSLSSPSFETQYF. In DNA form, the CDR3 reads TGTGCCAGCAGCTTAAGTAGTCCGAGTTTTGAGACCCAGTACTTC.

This chain uses TRBV30 with TRBJ1-1, with a weak D call TRBD1 (5 bases). V was clipped by 5 bases and J by 3 bases, with 16 bases between them. Per germline, CDR1 GTSNPN and CDR2 SVGIG (reference sequence). The CDR3 is made up of 14 amino acids. The CDR3 DNA is TGTGCCTGGCTCTCAGGGAATCCGGACACTGAAGCTTTCTTT. Its protein is CAWLSGNPDTEAFF.

The rearrangement joins TRBV19 to TRBJ2-7; TRBD2 matches 9 bases. Germline CDR1 LNHDA, CDR2 SQIVND (reference sequence). The CDR3 loop spans 14 amino acids. Trimming took 7 bases from V and 1 from J; bases not matched to a gene: 5. In DNA, the CDR3 is TGTGCCAGTAAAAGGCGGGAGGGATCCTACGAGCAGTACTTC. This translates into CASKRREGSYEQYF.

CDR3 sequence reads: CASSQWTSGRSSVGTGELFF. CDR3 nucleotide sequence: TGTGCCAGCAGCCAGTGGACTAGCGGGAGATCTTCGGTCGGCACCGGGGAGCTGTTTTTT. The J gene is TRBJ2-2, the V gene TRBV7-3, with TRBD2 identical over 13 bases. Trimming cost V 5 bases and J 4 bases; bases outside gene matches: 16. The CDR3 spans 20 residues. Germline CDR1 SGHTA, CDR2 FQGTGA.

The sample holds one count of this clone. This chain links TRBV18 with TRBJ2-5, with 10 nucleotides matching TRBD2. The CDR3 is 17 amino acids. Trimming at V came to 3 bases and at J to 4 bases, leaving 11 bases not matched to a gene. The germline V gene encodes CDR1 KGHSH and CDR2 LQKENI. The CDR3 DNA reads TGTGCCAGCTCACCGCCTAGCGGGAGTTTGGGGGGAGAGACCCAGTACTTC. Translating gives CASSPPSGSLGGETQYF.

This chain joins TRBV30 and TRBJ2-3; D unclear. Germline CDR1 and CDR2: GTSNPN and SVGIG (reference sequence). This CDR3 spans 14 amino acids. The ends were cut back, 0 bases at V and 0 bases at J, with 7 bases in the middle. The CDR3 bases are TGTGCCTGGAGTGTGGCTACCAGCACAGATACGCAGTATTTT. Translated: CAWSVATSTDTQYF.

The rearrangement uses TRBV25-1 and TRBJ1-1; D possibly corresponds to TRBD1 (6 bases). Trimming took 4 bases from V and 10 from J, leaving 13 bases between them. The CDR3 has 12 amino acids. The germline V gene has CDR1 MGHDK and CDR2 SYGVNS. The CDR3 nucleotides read TGTGCCAGCAGTGCGCCGAGGGGGAGAGCTTTCTTT. Amino acids: CASSAPRGRAFF.

This chain joins TRBV5-4 and TRBJ2-7; 10 bases agree with TRBD2. CDR1 is SGHNT and CDR2 is YYREEE in the germline V gene (reference sequence). The length of the CDR3 is 16 residues. V lost 1 base, J lost 7 bases, and 11 bases stayed unmatched. The DNA of the CDR3 is TGTGCCAGCAGCTTGTACCGTAGCGGGGGGTTGGGGGAGCAGTACTTC. Translating it yields CASSLYRSGGLGEQYF.